Following are 8 T cell receptor beta chains from one sample sequenced in a study of T cell responses to AZD1222 COVID-19 vaccine. Here immunoSEQ multiplex PCR was the method, and the copy in TCRdb shows in-frame clones only, minus some. The sample has approximately 120,000 clones, approximately 92% seen once. The starting material was peripheral blood, obtained on day 0 of AZD1222 vaccination. These receptors were taken from an adult in good health.

The chain employs TRBV30 and TRBJ1-4, with TRBD1 identical over 8 bases. V shed 5 bases, J shed 6 bases, and the junction held 8 bases outside the gene matches. CDR3 length: 14 amino acids. Looked up from germline, CDR1 is GTSNPN and CDR2 is SVGIG (reference sequence). CDR3 nucleotides: TGTGCCTGGGCCCTAGGACAGGGTCATGAAAAACTGTTTTTT. As protein: CAWALGQGHEKLFF.

The gene calls are TRBV5-6 and TRBJ2-7; D is ambiguous. This CDR3 comprises 13 residues. The V gene's germline CDR1 is SGHDT and CDR2 YYEEEE. V was pared by 5 bases and J by 5 bases, with 14 bases between. The CDR3 DNA reads TGTGCCAGCAGTTTTGGGCCCAGTCACGAGCAGTACTTC. Translating it yields CASSFGPSHEQYF.

V gene TRBV5-4 combines with J gene TRBJ2-1, with a possible D match to TRBD2 (6 bases). This CDR3 is 13 amino acids long. Germline CDR1 reads SGHNT; CDR2 reads YYREEE (reference sequence). The V and J ends lost 4 bases and 6 bases respectively, with 11 bases between them. The CDR3 is CASSIGGRNEQFF. The DNA of the CDR3 is TGTGCCAGCAGCATCGGGGGACGCAATGAGCAGTTCTTC.

The rearrangement joins TRBV5-1 to TRBJ1-2; 7 bases map to TRBD1. CDR1 is SGHRS, CDR2 YFSETQ, per germline. The CDR3 extends over 12 amino acids. Trimming at V came to 4 bases and at J to 5 bases, leaving 2 bases not matched to a gene. The CDR3 sequence: CASSGDSYGYTF. In nucleotides, the CDR3 is TGCGCCAGCAGCGGGGACAGTTATGGCTACACCTTC.

The chain carries TRBV18 and TRBJ2-7; D remains unclear. With 6 bases removed from V and 3 bases from J, the gap between germline ends came to 15 bases. The CDR3 runs to 14 residues. Germline values: CDR1 KGHSH, CDR2 LQKENI. The CDR3 region is CASSSSSSGYEQYF. The DNA of the CDR3 is TGTGCCAGCTCGTCCTCAAGTTCAGGCTACGAGCAGTACTTC. Based on the CDR3 plus reference TRBV18 and TRBJ2-7, the full variable domain is NAGVMQNPRHLVRRRGQEARLRCSPMKGHSHVYWYRQLPEEGLKFMVYLQKENIIDESGMPKERFSAEFPKEGPSILRIQQVVRGDSAAYFCASSSSSSGYEQYFGPGTRLTVT.

The chain uses TRBV5-4 and TRBJ2-6; no firm D call. The ends were cut back, 4 bases at V and 0 bases at J, with 8 bases in the middle. The CDR3 extends over 15 amino acids. Germline V CDR1 and CDR2: SGHNT, YYREEE (reference sequence). The CDR3 DNA follows: TGTGCCAGCAGCCCGGCTAACTCTGGGGCCAACGTCCTGACTTTC. It encodes CASSPANSGANVLTF.

The chain has TRBV5-1 and TRBJ2-7; TRBD1 aligns across 7 bases. CDR3 size: 13 residues. V was pared by 4 bases and J by 4 bases, with 5 bases of the junction left unmatched. Germline CDR1 reads SGHRS; CDR2 reads YFSETQ. The CDR3 region is CASSTLTGYEQYF. The CDR3 DNA sequence: TGCGCCAGCAGCACCCTGACAGGGTACGAGCAGTACTTC.

The CDR3 DNA reads as TGTGCCAGCTCACCACCTGGGGGACGGGACACCGGGGAGCTGTTTTTT. Encoded protein: CASSPPGGRDTGELFF. J is TRBJ2-2 and V is TRBV18, with D perhaps matching TRBD1 or TRBD2 (5 bases each). Trimming stripped 0 bases from V and 3 bases from J, with 11 bases between. The CDR3 loop spans 16 amino acids. Per germline, CDR1 KGHSH and CDR2 LQKENI.